Below, 8 T cell receptor beta chains from the same sample are listed, as sequenced in a study of Ad26.COV2.S vaccination and SARS-CoV-2 variants. TCRdb's table, derived via immunoSEQ multiplex PCR, lists solely in-frame clones and lacks some. In the table there are around 340,000 clones, 65% to 90% of which are singletons. Treatment given: 15 to 20 received Ad26.COV2.S at low or high dose, single or two shots; a few received placebo; per-sample allocation not given. Specimens were obtained on day 63 following the first vaccine or placebo injection. The specimen comprised peripheral blood, sampled in a trial of Ad26.COV2.S vaccine versus placebo. All receptors come from a person aged 18-60 years who received the Ad26.COV2.S COVID-19 vaccine or a placebo.

This rearrangement joins TRBV27 to TRBJ2-7, with TRBD2 matching 7 bases. Per germline, CDR1 MNHEY and CDR2 SMNVEV (reference sequence). The CDR3 is 14 residues long. Germline trimming cut 3 bases from V and 3 bases from J; bases unmatched to any gene: 5. Here the CDR3 reads CASSFIGGGYEQYF. CDR3 DNA sequence: TGTGCCAGCAGTTTCATTGGCGGGGGCTACGAGCAGTACTTC.

The chain recombines TRBV19 with TRBJ1-5; TRBD1 is a possible D gene (5 bases). V shed 1 base and J shed 3 bases, with 10 bases lying between them. The CDR3 consists of 15 residues. Germline V lookup: CDR1 LNHDA, CDR2 SQIVND (reference sequence). The CDR3 region is CASSIVQGDNQPQHF. CDR3 DNA: TGTGCCAGTAGTATAGTTCAGGGCGACAATCAGCCCCAGCATTTT.

This chain uses TRBV23-1 with TRBJ2-1; D possibly corresponds to TRBD1 (6 bases). TRBV23-1 is annotated as an ORF whose role is uncertain. The ends were cut back, 0 bases at V and 10 bases at J, with 22 bases in the middle. The CDR3 has 17 residues. CDR3 in amino acids: CASSQSIAQGPRGEQFF. Written as DNA, the CDR3 is TGCGCCAGCAGTCAATCGATAGCCCAGGGACCTAGGGGGGAGCAGTTCTTC.

The chain employs TRBV19 and TRBJ2-5; tentatively, D is TRBD2 (6 bases). V shed 5 bases and J shed 7 bases, with 14 bases lying between them. This CDR3 comprises 13 residues. Germline CDR1 and CDR2: LNHDA and SQIVND (reference sequence). The CDR3 spells CASSSTRLVTQYF. In DNA, the CDR3 is TGTGCCAGTAGTTCGACTAGACTTGTGACCCAGTACTTC.

This clone showed up just a few times. The rearrangement uses TRBV20-1 and TRBJ2-7, with D possibly being TRBD1 (5 bases). The V and J ends lost 7 bases and 3 bases respectively, with 10 bases between them. The CDR3 covers 11 residues. Germline assignment: CDR1 DFQATT and CDR2 SNEGSKA (reference sequence). The CDR3 region has the DNA TGCAGTGTACCGGACAACTACGAGCAGTACTTC. It is translated as CSVPDNYEQYF.

The CDR3 DNA reads TGCGCCAGCCGGAGCCAAGAGACCCAGTACTTC. Protein: CASRSQETQYF. The chain links TRBV5-1 to TRBJ2-5; the D is unclear. Per germline, CDR1 SGHRS and CDR2 YFSETQ. This CDR3 region has 11 residues. V lost 7 bases and J lost 1, with 5 bases in between.

The chain combines TRBV5-4 with TRBJ2-7; D is unclear. The CDR3 contains 14 residues. Trimming pared 1 base from V and 7 bases from J, leaving 15 bases between. Germline CDR1 SGHNT, CDR2 YYREEE (reference sequence). As DNA, the CDR3 is TGTGCCAGCAGCTTGCCAACCGCTCCGAAAGAGCAGTACTTC. Translating gives CASSLPTAPKEQYF.

V is TRBV21-1 and J is TRBJ2-7. TRBV21-1 is designated a pseudogene. The CDR3 covers 15 residues. The CDR3 loop is CASSKQSPPAYEQYF. In DNA form, the CDR3 reads TGTGCCAGCAGCAAACAGTCTCCCCCGGCCTACGAGCAGTACTTC.